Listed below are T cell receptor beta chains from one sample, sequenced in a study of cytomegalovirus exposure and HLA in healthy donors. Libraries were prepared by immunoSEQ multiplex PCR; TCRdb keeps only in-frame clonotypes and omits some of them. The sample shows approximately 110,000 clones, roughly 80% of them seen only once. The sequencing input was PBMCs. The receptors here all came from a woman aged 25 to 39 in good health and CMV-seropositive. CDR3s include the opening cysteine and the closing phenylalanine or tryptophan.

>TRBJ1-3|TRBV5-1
CASSLAPQQGANSGNTIYF
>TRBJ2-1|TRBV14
CASSQGWDRGSSYNEQFF
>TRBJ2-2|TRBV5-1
CASSNSGRQDTGELFF
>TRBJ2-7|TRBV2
CASSGDRGFGEQYF
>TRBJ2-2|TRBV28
CASSIRTGLNTGELFF
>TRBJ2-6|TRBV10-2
CASSEAGGANVLTF
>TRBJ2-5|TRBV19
CASSGAGRLETQYF
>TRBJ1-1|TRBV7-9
CASSPKAFF
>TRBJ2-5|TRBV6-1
CAIRRGGSETQYF
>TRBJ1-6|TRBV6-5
CASKNQGNSPLHF
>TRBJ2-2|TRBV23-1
CASSQGGLAGTGELFF
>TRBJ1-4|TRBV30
CAWSSGGSNEKLFF
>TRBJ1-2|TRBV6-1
CASSWARVNYGYTF
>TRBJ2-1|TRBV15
CATSRDLGSGADRNEQFF
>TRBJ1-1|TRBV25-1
CASSELQDMNTEAFF
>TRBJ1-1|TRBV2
CAGGTGGTEAFF
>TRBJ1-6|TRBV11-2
CASRPITGEGSYNSPLHF
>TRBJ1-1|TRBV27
CASSLSRNTEAFF
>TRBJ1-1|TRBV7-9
CSSSQTLNTEAFF
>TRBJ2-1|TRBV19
CASSTSGRISYNEQFF
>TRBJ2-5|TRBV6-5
CASSSRLAQETQYF
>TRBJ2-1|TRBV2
CASRAITLSGLYDEQFF